Listed below are T cell receptor beta chains from one sample, sequenced in a study of molecular identifiers for immune sequencing clone quantification. Using its own MiXCR run on the PCR reads, TCRdb lists one record per CDR3 protein. This sample yields fewer than 75,000 distinct CDR3 sequences, of which around 17% are seen a single time; approximately 1.5% belongs to the top ten. The sequenced sample consisted of naive CD8+ T cells from blood, with Jurkat cell RNA spiked in. The receptors originated from a human donor in good health. Some libraries in this study had Jurkat cell RNA spiked in. Both conserved end residues are part of each CDR3. Each record gives: clone size, V gene, D gene, J gene, CDR3 DNA, CDR3 protein. A D gene is named only where the DNA matches it firmly. The size field is filled for only some rows; it gives once, few, many or a size class.

abundance: many; v_gene: TRBV4-3; d_gene: TRBD2; j_gene: TRBJ2-1; CDR3nt: TGCGCCAGCAGCCGGGGACTAGCGGACAATGAGCAGTTCTTC; CDR3aa: CASSRGLADNEQFF
abundance: NA; v_gene: TRBV12-3/TRBV12-4; d_gene: TRBD2; j_gene: TRBJ2-2; CDR3nt: TGTGCCAGCAGTTTAGATACTAGCGTGACCGGGGAGCTGTTTTTT; CDR3aa: CASSLDTSVTGELFF
abundance: many; v_gene: TRBV18; d_gene: NA; j_gene: TRBJ1-5; CDR3nt: TGTGCCAGCTCCCAGGGATACAATCAGCCCCAGCATTTT; CDR3aa: CASSQGYNQPQHF
abundance: many; v_gene: TRBV3-1; d_gene: NA; j_gene: TRBJ2-7; CDR3nt: TGTGCCAGCAGCCAAGATACTAGTTACTACGAGCAGTACTTC; CDR3aa: CASSQDTSYYEQYF
abundance: few; v_gene: TRBV10-1; d_gene: TRBD2; j_gene: TRBJ2-1; CDR3nt: TGCGCCAGCAGTGAGTCGCTGACTAGCAGGTTCGATGAGCAGTTCTTC; CDR3aa: CASSESLTSRFDEQFF
abundance: many; v_gene: TRBV10-3; d_gene: NA; j_gene: TRBJ2-1; CDR3nt: TGTGCCATCAGTGAGTCCCCCCGTCCTACCTACAATGAGCAGTTCTTC; CDR3aa: CAISESPRPTYNEQFF
abundance: many; v_gene: TRBV6-2/TRBV6-3; d_gene: NA; j_gene: TRBJ2-1; CDR3nt: TGTGCCAGCATGTATTGGGATGAGCAGTTCTTC; CDR3aa: CASMYWDEQFF
abundance: NA; v_gene: TRBV19; d_gene: NA; j_gene: TRBJ2-2; CDR3nt: TGTGCCAGTAGCGTGCAGGACACCGGGGAGCTGTTTTTT; CDR3aa: CASSVQDTGELFF
abundance: few; v_gene: TRBV7-9; d_gene: NA; j_gene: TRBJ2-7; CDR3nt: TGTGCCAGCAGCTTAGGGGGCAGCCTTCCCTACGAGCAGTACTTC; CDR3aa: CASSLGGSLPYEQYF
abundance: NA; v_gene: TRBV6-5; d_gene: TRBD1; j_gene: TRBJ2-6; CDR3nt: TGTGCCAGCAGCCTCTCAGGGGGCCTTACTTCCCTCTCTGGGGCCAACGTCCCGACTTTC; CDR3aa: CASSLSGGLTSLSGANVPTF
abundance: many; v_gene: TRBV11-2; d_gene: NA; j_gene: TRBJ1-5; CDR3nt: TGTGCCAGCAGCTTAGCTGGCCACTACGGAGATAGCAATCAGCCCCAGCATTTT; CDR3aa: CASSLAGHYGDSNQPQHF
abundance: NA; v_gene: TRBV6-5; d_gene: NA; j_gene: TRBJ1-2; CDR3nt: TGTGCCAGCAGTTATGGAACAGGGTCTAACTATGGCTACACCTTC; CDR3aa: CASSYGTGSNYGYTF